This T cell receptor beta chain was observed in a study of PD-L1 blockade in urothelial cancer. Study in general: Investigators checked blood 3 weeks (second dose) and 6 weeks after treatment start. Among blood samples, the median T cell count was 141,255. The study's findings and limits: A below-median TCR clonality in blood before treatment predicted better survival.

Assay used: immunoSEQ multiplex PCR; TCRdb lists only in-frame clones, some missing. The sample has 100,000 or so clones; around 82% are singletons. Note on this clone: Its antigen remains unidentified.

Germline-derived CDR1 and CDR2 are WNHNN and SYGVQD (reference sequence). This CDR3 is built from 15 residues. The V segment lost 4 bases and the J segment 7 bases; nucleotides outside the gene matches: 6. The V call is TRBV10-1, the J call TRBJ2-1, with 11 bases fitting TRBD2. The receptor comes from a middle-aged man with urothelial cancer. The starting material was PBMCs, obtained around atezolizumab (anti-PD-L1) treatment. The CDR3 bases are TGCGCCAGCAGTGTGACTAGCGGGAACGATAATGAGCAGTTCTTC. Protein sequence: CASSVTSGNDNEQFF.